The 23 T cell receptor beta chains below come from one sample, sequenced in a study of blood T cell repertoires in COVID-19. Only in-frame clones appear in the TCRdb table, and some are missing; sequencing was by immunoSEQ multiplex PCR. The data contain 50,000 or so clones, around four fifths of them singletons. Specimen: peripheral blood. These receptors were taken from a man aged 65-85 years with acute or convalescent COVID-19.

The chain links TRBV9 to TRBJ1-5, with D unresolved. Germline CDR1 reads SGDLS; CDR2 reads YYNGEE. The CDR3 contains 15 residues. The ends were cut back, 0 bases at V and 0 bases at J, with 7 bases in the middle. CDR3 sequence (DNA): TGTGCCAGCAGCGTAGCGGGTCATAGCAATCAGCCCCAGCATTTT. Amino acids: CASSVAGHSNQPQHF.

J is TRBJ2-2 and V is TRBV11-3; a weak D match, TRBD2 (6 bases). Germline assignment: CDR1 SGHNT and CDR2 YENEEA. Trimming removed 5 bases from V and 5 bases from J, with 12 bases in between. The CDR3 runs 14 residues. DNA for the CDR3: TGTGCCAGCAGCCCCGGGACTCTGACCGGGGAGCTGTTTTTT. This gives the protein CASSPGTLTGELFF.

The chain uses TRBV5-1 and TRBJ1-2; D unresolved. CDR3 size: 14 residues. Trimming removed 0 bases from V and 4 bases from J, with 10 bases in between. Germline V gives CDR1 SGHRS, CDR2 YFSETQ. The CDR3: CASSLEVEFYGYTF. CDR3 nucleotides: TGCGCCAGCAGCTTGGAGGTGGAGTTCTATGGCTACACCTTC. The full variable domain, with the rest looked up from reference TRBV5-1 and TRBJ1-2, is KAGVTQTPRYLIKTRGQQVTLSCSPISGHRSVSWYQQTPGQGLQFLFEYFSETQRNKGNFPGRFSGRQFSNSRSEMNVSTLELGDSALYLCASSLEVEFYGYTFGSGTRLTVV.

The genes are TRBV13 and TRBJ2-1; TRBD1 might be the D (5 bases). The CDR3 has 16 residues. The germline gives CDR1 PRHDT, CDR2 FYEKMQ (reference sequence). Trimming pared 0 bases from V and 2 bases from J, leaving 11 bases between. The CDR3 region has the DNA TGTGCCAGCAGCTTAGGAGCGCCAGGGCCCTACAATGAGCAGTTCTTC. Its translation: CASSLGAPGPYNEQFF.

The chain uses TRBV19 and TRBJ2-7; TRBD1 aligns across 7 bases. V lost 5 bases and J lost 0; bases outside the gene matches: 7. This CDR3 is built from 15 residues. Germline CDR1 LNHDA, CDR2 SQIVND (reference sequence). The CDR3 DNA reads as TGTGCCAGTAGTTCCCAGGGACAGAGCTCCTACGAGCAGTACTTC. Translating gives CASSSQGQSSYEQYF.

The gene calls are TRBV10-1 and TRBJ2-7; D call uncertain. The CDR3 is made up of 15 amino acids. V was shortened by 0 bases and J by 2 bases, with 11 bases between the two germline ends. Germline V gene data show CDR1 as WNHNN and CDR2 as SYGVQD (reference sequence). The CDR3 DNA follows: TGCGCCAGCAGTGAGTCGCGGCCGGAAGCCTACGAGCAGTACTTC. Protein product: CASSESRPEAYEQYF.

The V call is TRBV19, the J call TRBJ1-2; TRBD1 aligns across 10 bases. Germline CDR1 and CDR2: LNHDA and SQIVND (reference sequence). V was clipped by 6 bases and J by 3 bases; unmatched bases: 7. This CDR3 contains 15 residues. The CDR3 reads CASSTTGGWDYGYTF. The CDR3 DNA is TGTGCCAGTAGCACGACAGGGGGCTGGGACTATGGCTACACCTTC.

The CDR3 spells CASSPERFGGLEKLFF. The DNA for the CDR3 is TGTGCCAGCAGCCCAGAACGTTTTGGGGGACTTGAAAAACTGTTTTTT. The V and J genes are TRBV7-9 and TRBJ1-4, with a weak D call TRBD1 (5 bases). The CDR3 length is 16 residues. Trimming left V 5 bases short and J 7 bases short, with 20 bases between. Germline CDR1 is SEHNR and CDR2 is FQNEAQ (reference sequence).

This clone was found a few times. This chain joins TRBV5-1 and TRBJ2-3; D not resolved. This CDR3 has 15 residues. Trimming took off 0 bases at V and 2 bases at J, with 10 bases between the two ends. Germline V CDR1 and CDR2: SGHRS, YFSETQ. This CDR3 is CASSLESIHTDTQYF. CDR3 bases: TGCGCCAGCAGCTTGGAGTCTATTCACACAGATACGCAGTATTTT.

The chain has TRBV6-1 and TRBJ2-1; tentative D call: TRBD2 (6 bases). The CDR3 spans 14 residues. Germline loops: CDR1 MNHNS, CDR2 SASEGT. Trimming took off 2 bases at V and 2 bases at J, with 7 bases between the two ends. The CDR3 DNA reads as TGTGCCAGCAGTGAAAGACTAGCCTACAATGAGCAGTTCTTC. Translating gives CASSERLAYNEQFF.

This chain uses TRBV5-4 with TRBJ1-6; 7 bases are shared with TRBD1. Germline V gives CDR1 SGHNT, CDR2 YYREEE (reference sequence). The CDR3 contains 15 residues. V was clipped by 0 bases and J by 9 bases; unmatched bases: 6. The CDR3: CASSLAGQEGSPLHF. DNA of the CDR3: TGTGCCAGCAGCTTGGCCGGACAGGAGGGTTCACCCCTCCACTTT.

The chain recombines TRBV7-2 with TRBJ1-4; 8 bases fit TRBD1. V shed 5 bases, J shed 7 bases, and the junction held 9 bases outside the gene matches. The CDR3 is 15 residues long. The germline CDR1 and CDR2 sequences are SGHTA and FQGNSA. The CDR3 coding sequence is TGTGCCAGCAGCGTTGACAGGGGTATGGCTGAAAAACTGTTTTTT. It specifies CASSVDRGMAEKLFF. Variable domain in full (rest from reference TRBV7-2 and TRBJ1-4): GAGVSQSPSNKVTEKGKDVELRCDPISGHTALYWYRQSLGQGLEFLIYFQGNSAPDKSGLPSDRFSAERTGGSVSTLTIQRTQQEDSAVYLCASSVDRGMAEKLFFGSGTQLSVL.

V gene TRBV6-5 combines with J gene TRBJ1-1; D gene unclear. V lost 7 bases and J 5 bases, leaving 20 bases between the germline ends. Germline assignment: CDR1 MNHEY and CDR2 SVGAGI. The CDR3 is made up of 15 amino acids. This CDR3 reads CASTPGRLGGTEAFF. CDR3 DNA: TGTGCCAGCACTCCGGGGAGGTTGGGAGGGACTGAAGCTTTCTTT.

This clone was picked up one time. The chain uses TRBV19 and TRBJ1-5; D is undetermined. Between the trimmed V and J ends, which lost 4 bases and 1 base, there was a span of 11 bases. CDR3 length: 15 amino acids. CDR1 LNHDA and CDR2 SQIVND come from the germline V gene (reference sequence). The CDR3 DNA reads TGTGCCAGTAGTACGTCTCGAGGGAGCAATCAGCCCCAGCATTTT. This encodes CASSTSRGSNQPQHF. The variable domain in full, with the rest retrieved from reference TRBV19 and TRBJ1-5, is DGGITQSPKYLFRKEGQNVTLSCEQNLNHDAMYWYRQDPGQGLRLIYYSQIVNDFQKGDIAEGYSVSREKKESFPLTVTSAQKNPTAFYLCASSTSRGSNQPQHFGDGTRLSIL.

The chain couples TRBV5-5 to TRBJ1-5; D is unresolved. CDR1 and CDR2 from the germline V gene are SGHKS and YYEKEE (reference sequence). The CDR3 runs 16 residues. The V end lost 3 bases, the J end lost 5 bases, and 18 bases lay between the germline ends. The CDR3 region is CASSSHSPRRYQPQHF. CDR3 bases: TGTGCCAGCAGCTCACATTCCCCAAGGAGATATCAGCCCCAGCATTTT.

The chain links TRBV30 to TRBJ1-2; TRBD1 matches 10 bases. The J segment lost 1 base and the V segment lost 2 bases, leaving 4 bases of the junction unmatched. This CDR3 is built from 15 residues. Germline assignment: CDR1 GTSNPN and CDR2 SVGIG (reference sequence). The DNA of the CDR3 is TGTGCCTGGAGTTCCCGGGACAGGGGTAACTATGGCTACACCTTC. It translates to CAWSSRDRGNYGYTF.

This clone was counted a single time. J is TRBJ1-4 and V is TRBV10-1; a weak D match, TRBD1 (5 bases). Germline V gene data show CDR1 as WNHNN and CDR2 as SYGVQD (reference sequence). The CDR3 loop spans 14 amino acids. Deletions cut 6 bases from V and 0 bases from J, with 8 bases between. CDR3 sequence: CASSPGSTNEKLFF. The CDR3 DNA sequence: TGCGCCAGCAGCCCAGGGTCAACTAATGAAAAACTGTTTTTT.

The chain uses TRBV6-2 or TRBV6-3 and TRBJ2-7, with TRBD2 as a possible D gene (6 bases). V was pared by 2 bases and J by 4 bases, with 18 bases between. The CDR3 covers 16 residues. Germline V CDR1 and CDR2: MNHEY, SVGEGT. The CDR3 loop is CASSYPQVGTLYEQYF. In DNA, the CDR3 is TGTGCCAGCAGTTACCCCCAGGTGGGGACTTTATACGAGCAGTACTTC.

This sequence joins TRBV10-1 and TRBJ2-1; tentative D call: TRBD2 (6 bases). The CDR3 is 15 amino acids. From germline, CDR1 is WNHNN and CDR2 SYGVQD (reference sequence). V lost 3 bases and J 9 bases, leaving 18 bases between the germline ends. As DNA, the CDR3 is TGCGCCAGCAGTGATCCCTGGGGGACCGGGGGTGAGCAGTTCTTC. It translates to CASSDPWGTGGEQFF.

The gene calls are TRBV6-1 and TRBJ2-7, with no clear D. Trimming shortened V by 10 bases and J by 1 base, and 11 bases separated the two germline ends. Germline V lookup: CDR1 MNHNS, CDR2 SASEGT. The CDR3 is 12 residues long. The CDR3, as DNA: TGTGCCACCGCGACATTTTCCTACGAGCAGTACTTC. Protein: CATATFSYEQYF.

This clone was found a few times. This chain links TRBV7-3 with TRBJ2-5, with D tentatively TRBD2 (5 bases). The germline V gene has CDR1 SGHTA and CDR2 FQGTGA. The CDR3 runs to 13 residues. Trimming took 1 base from V and 7 from J, leaving 10 bases between them. The CDR3 DNA reads as TGTGCCAGCAGCTTAAACCCCCGGGGGACCCAGTACTTC. Translation gives CASSLNPRGTQYF.

Here the CDR3 reads CSASFRGHTEAFF. As DNA, the CDR3 is TGCAGTGCTAGTTTCAGGGGGCACACTGAAGCTTTCTTT. This sequence joins TRBV20-1 and TRBJ1-1; 8 nucleotides match TRBD1. CDR3 length equals 13 residues. The V segment lost 3 bases and the J segment 3 bases; nucleotides outside the gene matches: 3. Germline lookup yields CDR1 DFQATT and CDR2 SNEGSKA (reference sequence).

This chain uses TRBV5-4 with TRBJ1-1, with TRBD1 as a possible D gene (6 bases). V was clipped by 9 bases and J by 1 base, with 22 bases between them. The germline V gene has CDR1 SGHNT and CDR2 YYREEE (reference sequence). The CDR3 contains 16 residues. The CDR3 DNA follows: TGTGCCACCGGGGCTGCCAGGGGAATTGGGAACACTGAAGCTTTCTTT. Its protein is CATGAARGIGNTEAFF.